This record concerns one T cell receptor (beta chain) sequence. CDR3 length equals 14 residues. The V segment lost 6 bases and the J segment 6 bases; nucleotides outside the gene matches: 9. Germline V gene sequence: CDR1 MNHEY, CDR2 SVGEGT. This specimen comes from a study of blood T cell repertoires in COVID-19. Study-wide context: Sites across the United States, Italy and Spain contributed samples from acute and convalescent COVID-19. Sample material is recorded as cDNA or gDNA derived from T cells, B-cell-depleted T cells, or PBMCs.

Authors' processing steps: How many nucleated cells were present was estimated from reference gene primer amplification. Produced via immunoSEQ multiplex PCR; TCRdb's table is partial and in-frame only. V and J calls and clone size are copied from that table; D and trimming were computed from the DNA. The table includes some 64,000 clones, about four fifths detected once. This sequence originates from a woman aged 55-70 years with acute or convalescent COVID-19. The chain uses TRBV6-2 or TRBV6-3 and TRBJ2-3; the match to TRBD1 covers 7 bases. The sequenced sample was peripheral blood. The CDR3 reads CASSRQGRWDTQYF. The DNA for the CDR3 is TGTGCCAGCAGCCGACAGGGCCGGTGGGATACGCAGTATTTT.